The 19 T cell receptor beta chains below were found in one sample sequenced in a study of memory CD4+ T cells and cytomegalovirus serostatus. Single viable CD3+CD4+CD8-CD45RO+ cells were sorted as the memory CD4+ T cells. Generated by immunoSEQ multiplex PCR, the TCRdb table keeps only in-frame clones and is missing some. The table shows roughly 45,000 clones, with about 73% occurring only once. Sequenced: memory CD4+ T cells from blood. Receptors were obtained from an adult in good health and CMV-seronegative.

This clone was detected a few times. V is TRBV28 and J is TRBJ1-3; D is perhaps TRBD1 (5 bases). The germline CDR1 and CDR2 sequences are MDHEN and SYDVKM. V dropped 7 bases and J dropped 2 bases, with 9 bases sitting between them. The CDR3 sequence is 13 residues long. CDR3 bases: TGTGCCAGCATTAGGGGTACTGGAAACACCATATATTTT. Translating it yields CASIRGTGNTIYF. Combining the CDR3 with reference TRBV28 and TRBJ1-3 gives the whole variable domain DVKVTQSSRYLVKRTGEKVFLECVQDMDHENMFWYRQDPGLGLRLIYFSYDVKMKEKGDIPEGYSVSREKKERFSLILESASTNQTSMYLCASIRGTGNTIYFGEGSWLTVV.

This rearrangement joins TRBV4-2 to TRBJ1-2, with a possible D match to TRBD1 (5 bases). The CDR3 spans 15 residues. V lost 1 base, J lost 5 bases, and 14 bases lay in between. Germline CDR1 and CDR2: LGHNA and YNFKEQ. Here the CDR3 reads CASSQAGGGRYGYTF. Written as DNA, the CDR3 is TGTGCCAGCAGCCAAGCTGGGGGGGGACGGTATGGCTACACCTTC.

The genes are TRBV5-8 and TRBJ2-1; the match to TRBD2 covers 9 bases. Germline V gene lookup returns CDR1 SGHTS and CDR2 YDEGEE. This CDR3 region has 16 residues. J was trimmed by 4 bases and V by 1 base; bases with no gene match: 6. The chain's CDR3 is CASSLRRGGWYNEQFF. The CDR3, as DNA: TGTGCCAGCAGCTTGCGGCGGGGGGGCTGGTACAATGAGCAGTTCTTC. Filled out from reference TRBV5-8 and TRBJ2-1, the complete variable domain reads EAGVTQSPTHLIKTRGQQATLRCSPISGHTSVYWYQQALGLGLQFLLWYDEGEERNRGNFPPRFSGRQFPNYSSELNVNALELEDSALYLCASSLRRGGWYNEQFFGPGTRLTVL.

The chain couples TRBV18 to TRBJ1-2; D might be TRBD1 (6 bases). The germline V gene has CDR1 KGHSH and CDR2 LQKENI. The CDR3 has 18 amino acids. V shed 2 bases and J shed 0 bases, with 19 bases lying between them. In DNA form, the CDR3 reads TGTGCCAGCTCACCAGAGGACAGCCTGCTTACCGCTAACTATGGCTACACCTTC. This sequence encodes CASSPEDSLLTANYGYTF.

The rearrangement uses TRBV28 and TRBJ2-5; D is perhaps TRBD2 (6 bases). Germline assignment: CDR1 MDHEN and CDR2 SYDVKM. V was shortened by 5 bases and J by 7 bases, with 14 bases between the two germline ends. CDR3 length: 13 residues. The CDR3: CASSPYQGGTQYF. As DNA, the CDR3 is TGTGCCAGCAGTCCTTATCAGGGAGGGACCCAGTACTTC.

This rearrangement joins TRBV5-1 to TRBJ2-7, with TRBD2 as a possible D gene (7 bases). There are 17 residues in the CDR3. V lost 0 bases and J 2 bases, leaving 18 bases between the germline ends. In germline, CDR1 is SGHRS, CDR2 YFSETQ. This CDR3 reads CASSLGGGLIGAYEQYF. In DNA form, the CDR3 reads TGCGCCAGCAGCTTGGGGGGGGGCCTAATAGGAGCCTACGAGCAGTACTTC.

This clone was detected only once. This sequence joins TRBV19 and TRBJ2-5; D may correspond to TRBD1 or TRBD2 (5 bases each). Trimming took 3 bases from V and 7 from J, leaving 15 bases between them. CDR1 and CDR2 (germline): LNHDA, SQIVND (reference sequence). The CDR3 runs 14 residues. CDR3 nucleotides: TGTGCCAGTAGTATCGCAGGGAGAGAAGGGACCCAGTACTTC. Translating it yields CASSIAGREGTQYF.

The chain couples TRBV11-2 to TRBJ2-7, with D perhaps TRBD2 (5 bases). V was trimmed by 2 bases and J by 2 bases, leaving 16 bases between them. The germline V gene has CDR1 SGHAT and CDR2 FQNNGV. The CDR3 is 16 amino acids. The chain's CDR3 is CASSLNPPGSAYEQYF. Written as DNA, the CDR3 is TGTGCCAGCAGCTTAAATCCCCCGGGGTCGGCCTACGAGCAGTACTTC. The variable domain in full, completed from reference TRBV11-2 and TRBJ2-7, reads EAGVAQSPRYKIIEKRQSVAFWCNPISGHATLYWYQQILGQGPKLLIQFQNNGVVDDSQLPKDRFSAERLKGVDSTLKIQPAKLEDSAVYLCASSLNPPGSAYEQYFGPGTRLTVT.

This sequence joins TRBV28 and TRBJ2-5, with unresolved D. Trimming stripped 4 bases from V and 1 base from J, with 7 bases between. The germline gives CDR1 MDHEN, CDR2 SYDVKM. The CDR3 is made up of 13 amino acids. Here the CDR3 reads CASSSAFQETQYF. In DNA, the CDR3 is TGTGCCAGCAGTTCCGCGTTCCAAGAGACCCAGTACTTC.

The V and J genes are TRBV6-5 and TRBJ2-7; D remains unclear. The V end was cut by 4 bases, the J end by 3 bases, with 7 bases between. The CDR3 totals 12 residues. Germline V gene lookup returns CDR1 MNHEY and CDR2 SVGAGI. Here the CDR3 DNA reads TGTGCCAGCAGTTCGAACAGCTACGAGCAGTACTTC. As protein: CASSSNSYEQYF.

The chain combines TRBV7-2 with TRBJ1-6; D is unresolved. Germline CDR1 SGHTA, CDR2 FQGNSA. The CDR3 spans 16 residues. Trimming pared 2 bases from V and 7 bases from J, leaving 15 bases between. The DNA for the CDR3 is TGTGCCAGCAGCTTAATGAGAGATCTGCGAAATTCACCCCTCCACTTT. Protein sequence: CASSLMRDLRNSPLHF. The full variable domain, its missing parts supplied by reference TRBV7-2 and TRBJ1-6, is GAGVSQSPSNKVTEKGKDVELRCDPISGHTALYWYRQSLGQGLEFLIYFQGNSAPDKSGLPSDRFSAERTGGSVSTLTIQRTQQEDSAVYLCASSLMRDLRNSPLHFGNGTRLTVT.

The chain has TRBV28 and TRBJ2-3; D call uncertain. The V gene lost 0 bases and the J gene lost 8 bases, with 9 bases spanning the gap. In germline, CDR1 is MDHEN, CDR2 SYDVKM. The CDR3 is made up of 13 amino acids. CDR3 DNA sequence: TGTGCCAGCAGTTTATGGGCCAGACGTACGCAGTATTTT. It is translated as CASSLWARRTQYF.

This clone has just a few counts. The V gene is TRBV6-6, the J gene TRBJ2-7, with 13 bases that match TRBD2. After removal of 8 bases from V and 4 bases from J, the junction contained 8 bases not matched to a gene. The CDR3 has 15 amino acids. Germline-derived CDR1 and CDR2 are MNHNY and SVGAGI (reference sequence). The CDR3 coding sequence is TGTGCCAGCGGTTCTGGGACTAGCGGGGCGTACGAGCAGTACTTC. Amino acids: CASGSGTSGAYEQYF.

The chain joins TRBV7-2 to TRBJ2-5, with TRBD1 matching 7 bases. This CDR3 contains 15 residues. The trim removed 1 base at V and 4 bases at J, leaving 6 bases unmatched. The germline V gene has CDR1 SGHTA and CDR2 FQGNSA. The CDR3 region is CASSLGDRAIETQYF. Here the CDR3 DNA reads TGTGCCAGCAGCTTAGGAGACAGGGCCATAGAGACCCAGTACTTC.

The chain recombines TRBV7-6 with TRBJ2-2; D not certain. The V end lost 5 bases, the J end lost 7 bases, and 14 bases lay between the germline ends. The CDR3 runs to 14 residues. The V gene's germline CDR1 is SGHVS and CDR2 FNYEAQ. CDR3 nucleotides: TGTGCCAGCAGCCCTCTGATCGAGATCGGGGAGCTGTTTTTT. Translating gives CASSPLIEIGELFF. The full variable domain, rest sourced from reference TRBV7-6 and TRBJ2-2, is GAGVSQSPRYKVTKRGQDVALRCDPISGHVSLYWYRQALGQGPEFLTYFNYEAQQDKSGLPNDRFSAERPEGSISTLTIQRTEQRDSAMYRCASSPLIEIGELFFGEGSRLTVL.

V gene TRBV30 combines with J gene TRBJ1-5, with unresolved D. CDR1 and CDR2 (germline): GTSNPN, SVGIG (reference sequence). The CDR3 runs to 13 residues. Trimming removed 3 bases at V and 0 bases at J, with 6 bases between. CDR3 nucleotides: TGTGCCTGGAGGGCCGATAGCAATCAGCCCCAGCATTTT. Protein: CAWRADSNQPQHF. Drawing the rest from reference TRBV30 and TRBJ1-5, the complete variable domain is SQTIHQWPATLVQPVGSPLSLECTVEGTSNPNLYWYRQAAGRGLQLLFYSVGIGQISSEVPQNLSASRPQDRQFILSSKKLLLSDSGFYLCAWRADSNQPQHFGDGTRLSIL.

The chain uses TRBV4-1 and TRBJ1-5, with D possibly being TRBD1 (5 bases). The CDR3 covers 18 residues. In germline, CDR1 is MGHRA, CDR2 YSYEKL. V lost 5 bases and J lost 2, with 22 bases in between. In DNA, the CDR3 is TGCGCCAGCAGCGACTGGGCCAGGGCCAGGCCGGGCAATCAGCCCCAGCATTTT. This encodes CASSDWARARPGNQPQHF.

The rearrangement joins TRBV5-1 to TRBJ1-5; D is uncertain. V was pared by 4 bases and J by 3 bases, with 11 bases between. This CDR3 spans 14 amino acids. From germline, CDR1 is SGHRS and CDR2 YFSETQ. In DNA, the CDR3 is TGCGCCAGCAGCCCGAACAGCGACAATCAGCCCCAGCATTTT. This codes for CASSPNSDNQPQHF.

This clone was detected once. Other nucleotide sequences in the sample specify the same CDR3. The CDR3 reads CASSPNGDNSPLHF. The CDR3 region has the DNA TGTGCCAGCTCACCAAACGGCGATAATTCACCCCTCCACTTT. The chain employs TRBV18 and TRBJ1-6, with D uncertain. Trimming shortened V by 2 bases and J by 5 bases, and 7 bases separated the two germline ends. This CDR3 is built from 14 residues. Germline-derived CDR1 and CDR2 are KGHSH and LQKENI.